This T cell receptor (beta chain) is from a study of human CD4 T cells and Enterobacteriaceae. Libraries were prepared by immunoSEQ multiplex PCR; TCRdb keeps only in-frame clonotypes and omits some of them. The sample records roughly 30,000 clones, roughly 79% being singletons. V was trimmed by 5 bases and J by 7 bases, leaving 23 bases between them. The V gene's germline CDR1 is SQVTM and CDR2 ANQGSEA. This CDR3 has 15 amino acids. Memory CD4+ T cells were sorted as all CD4+ cells except CD45RA+CCR7+CD95- naive cells, over 98% pure. Sorting first excluded CD8+, CD14+, CD16+, CD56+, CD19+ and CD25-bright cells.

Sequenced sample: memory CD4+ T cells from blood. This TCR derives from a human donor in good health. The chain combines TRBV29-1 with TRBJ1-2, with D unresolved. CDR3 sequence: CSVLASLSGVSGYTF. CDR3 nucleotides: TGCAGCGTTTTGGCCTCCCTCTCAGGCGTCTCTGGCTACACCTTC.